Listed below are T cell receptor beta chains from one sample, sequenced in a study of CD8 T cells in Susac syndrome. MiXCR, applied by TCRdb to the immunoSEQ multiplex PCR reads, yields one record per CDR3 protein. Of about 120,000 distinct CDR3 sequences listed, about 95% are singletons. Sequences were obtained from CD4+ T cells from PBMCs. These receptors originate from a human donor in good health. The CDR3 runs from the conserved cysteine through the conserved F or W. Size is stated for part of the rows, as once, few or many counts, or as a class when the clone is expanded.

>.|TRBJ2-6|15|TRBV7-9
CASSLGEAGANVLTF
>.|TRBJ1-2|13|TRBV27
CASSPGDSPGYTF
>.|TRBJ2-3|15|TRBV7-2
CASSRGGSSTDTQYF
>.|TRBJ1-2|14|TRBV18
CASSPSDRNYGYTF
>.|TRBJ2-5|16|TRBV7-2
CASSLTPGLLEETQYF
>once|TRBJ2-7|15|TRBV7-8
CASSLGYSGTYEQYF
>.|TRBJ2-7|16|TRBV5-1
CASSLHDGTGLYEQYF
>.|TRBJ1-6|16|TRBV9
CASSVTGVNDNSPLHF
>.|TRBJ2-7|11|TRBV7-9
CASSLAEGQYF
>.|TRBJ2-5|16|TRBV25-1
CASSESKTTTSETQYF
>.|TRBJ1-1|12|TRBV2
CASSERFGPEGF
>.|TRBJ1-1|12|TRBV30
CATYEPGGRAFF
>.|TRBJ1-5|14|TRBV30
CAWSGGQSNQPQHF
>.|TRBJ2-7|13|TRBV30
CAWSGQGLRQQYF
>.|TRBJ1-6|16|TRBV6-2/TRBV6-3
CASSSILTGVGSPLHF
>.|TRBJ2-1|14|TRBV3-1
CASSVGGGSDEQFF
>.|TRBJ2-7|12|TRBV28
CASSPPFGLALF
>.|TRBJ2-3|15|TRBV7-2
CASSGGNLPTDTQYF
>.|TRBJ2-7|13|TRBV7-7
CASSHNNGDEQYF
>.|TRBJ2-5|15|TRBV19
CASSATSGRIETQYF
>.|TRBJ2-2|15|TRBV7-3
CASSFGTGGAGELFF
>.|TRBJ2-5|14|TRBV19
CASSIEIRGETQYF
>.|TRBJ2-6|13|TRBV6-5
CASSYSGKNVLTF
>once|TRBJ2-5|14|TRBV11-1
CASSRGRKGETQYF
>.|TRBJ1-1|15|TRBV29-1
CSVAPTGEMNTEAFF
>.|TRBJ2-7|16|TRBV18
CASSPQISDGPYEQYF
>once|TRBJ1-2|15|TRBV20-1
CSAKETGTPRIGYTF
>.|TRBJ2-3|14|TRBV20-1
CSAVGDGSTDTQYF
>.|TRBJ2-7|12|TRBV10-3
CAVSPDSHEQYF
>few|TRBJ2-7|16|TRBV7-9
CASSLGRGLESYEQYF
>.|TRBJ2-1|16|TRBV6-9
CASSYSASGSYNEQFF
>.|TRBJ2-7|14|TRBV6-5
CASSLGGFQGEQYF
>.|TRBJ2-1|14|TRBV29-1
CSVAAGHKRDEQFF
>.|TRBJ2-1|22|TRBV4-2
CASSQEGYGTGFSPSSYNEQFF
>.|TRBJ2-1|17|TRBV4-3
CASSRGLAGATYNEQFF
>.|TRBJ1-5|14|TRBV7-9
CASSRPDSSQPQHF
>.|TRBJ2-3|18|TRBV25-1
CASSSRTGLAGVADTQYF
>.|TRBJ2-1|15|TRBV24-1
CATSGGRGLDNEQFF
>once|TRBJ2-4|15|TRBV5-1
CASSLEGIVRHIQYF
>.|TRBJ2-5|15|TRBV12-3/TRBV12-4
CASSFGTSGQETQYF
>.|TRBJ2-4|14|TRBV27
CASRALAGQNIQYF
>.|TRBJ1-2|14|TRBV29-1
CSVDWAGLNYGYTF
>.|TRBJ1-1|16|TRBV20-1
CSARDEGETLNTEAFF
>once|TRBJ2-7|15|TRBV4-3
CASSSRLAGASEQYF
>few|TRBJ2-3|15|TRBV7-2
CASSLAREGSDTQYF
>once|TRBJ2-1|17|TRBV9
CASSVGIAGGPYNEQFF
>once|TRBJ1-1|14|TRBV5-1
CASSLLQANTEAFF
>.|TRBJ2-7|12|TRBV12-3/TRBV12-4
CASRSMGGEQYF
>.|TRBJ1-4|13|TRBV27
CASSRGVPEKLFF
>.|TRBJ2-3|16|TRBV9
CASSLGQGGGKDTQYF
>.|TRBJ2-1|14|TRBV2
CAIPGTSGVWEQFF
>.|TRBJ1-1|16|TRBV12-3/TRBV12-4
CASSPRSGRENTEAFF